Listed below are T cell receptor beta chains from one sample, sequenced in a study of radiotherapy plus CTLA-4 blockade in lung cancer. Profiled with immunoSEQ multiplex PCR; TCRdb holds only in-frame clones, not every one. Found here are tens of thousands of clones, around 77% of them singletons; the top ten hold approximately 2.6%. The sequences come from peripheral blood, collected from a patient treated with radiotherapy plus ipilimumab. These receptors were collected from a human donor with non-small cell lung cancer whose response to radiotherapy plus ipilimumab could not be evaluated. CDR3s include the opening cysteine and the closing phenylalanine or tryptophan. The order of the fields is D gene, J gene, V gene, CDR3 protein, CDR3 DNA. A D gene is named only where the DNA matches it firmly.

>NA|TRBJ2-1|TRBV2
CASRRPSSYNEQFF
TGTGCCAGCAGGAGACCTAGCTCCTACAATGAGCAGTTCTTC
>NA|TRBJ2-7|TRBV20-1
CSAPRLGEQYF
TGCAGTGCTCCAAGACTCGGAGAGCAGTACTTC
>TRBD1|TRBJ2-2|TRBV13
CASSPRQGGTGELFF
TGTGCCAGCAGCCCGAGACAGGGTGGCACCGGGGAGCTGTTTTTT
>TRBD1|TRBJ1-1|TRBV2
CATSQQGGAEAFF
TGTGCCACCTCACAACAGGGGGGCGCTGAAGCTTTCTTT
>NA|TRBJ1-5|TRBV28
CASKEGNQPQHF
TGTGCCAGTAAAGAGGGCAATCAGCCCCAGCATTTT
>NA|TRBJ2-5|TRBV5-1
CASSLSPTGQETQYF
TGCGCCAGCAGCTTGTCGCCTACAGGGCAAGAGACCCAGTACTTC
>TRBD1|TRBJ1-5|TRBV2
CASNPDRGSYQPQHF
TGTGCCAGCAACCCGGACAGGGGGTCTTATCAGCCCCAGCATTTT
>NA|TRBJ1-2|TRBV11-2
CASSFGQTIYGYTF
TGTGCCAGCAGCTTCGGACAGACAATCTATGGCTACACCTTC
>TRBD1|TRBJ2-3|TRBV5-1
CASSDRVGSTDTQYF
TGCGCCAGCAGCGACAGGGTTGGAAGCACAGATACGCAGTATTTT
>TRBD2|TRBJ2-1|TRBV7-2
CASSFGLAWNEQFF
TGTGCCAGCAGCTTTGGACTAGCATGGAATGAGCAGTTCTTC
>NA|TRBJ2-7|TRBV11-2
CASSKQAGQAYEQYF
TGTGCCAGCAGCAAGCAAGCGGGTCAAGCCTACGAGCAGTACTTC